Following are 7 T cell receptor beta chains from one sample sequenced in a study of CD4+ T cells in melanoma. Using immunoSEQ multiplex PCR, the repertoire was profiled, and TCRdb retains in-frame clones only, with some absent. The sample includes about 50,000 clones, 89% of them seen just once. Sample: peripheral blood. These receptors all stem from a human donor with melanoma.

The CDR3 sequence is CASSVGQTGNTIYF. As DNA, the CDR3 is TGTGCCAGCAGCGTAGGACAGACTGGAAACACCATATATTTT. The chain links TRBV9 to TRBJ1-3; a possible D gene is TRBD1 (5 bases). Germline values: CDR1 SGDLS, CDR2 YYNGEE. The V gene lost 0 bases and the J gene lost 2 bases, with 6 bases spanning the gap. The CDR3 totals 14 residues. The full variable domain, with the rest looked up from reference TRBV9 and TRBJ1-3, is DSGVTQTPKHLITATGQRVTLRCSPRSGDLSVYWYQQSLDQGLQFLIQYYNGEERAKGNILERFSAQQFPDLHSELNLSSLELGDSALYFCASSVGQTGNTIYFGEGSWLTVV.

The genes are TRBV19 and TRBJ1-1; 9 nucleotides agree with TRBD1. The V gene end was trimmed by 6 bases and the J gene end by 3 bases; junction bases not matched to a gene: 14. From germline, CDR1 is LNHDA and CDR2 SQIVND (reference sequence). The CDR3 consists of 17 residues. CDR3: CASRVTGGLFKHTEAFF. DNA of the CDR3: TGTGCCAGTAGGGTAACAGGGGGCCTCTTTAAGCACACTGAAGCTTTCTTT.

This clone was seen a handful of times. The V and J genes are TRBV7-9 and TRBJ1-1; D not resolved. Trimming took 0 bases from V and 8 from J, leaving 10 bases between them. Looked up from germline, CDR1 is SEHNR and CDR2 is FQNEAQ (reference sequence). This CDR3 is 13 amino acids long. The CDR3 loop reads CASSLASQPEAFF. The DNA of the CDR3 is TGTGCCAGCAGCTTAGCGTCCCAGCCGGAAGCTTTCTTT.

The gene calls are TRBV5-1 and TRBJ1-5; D gene uncertain. This CDR3 is built from 15 residues. Germline V gene data show CDR1 as SGHRS and CDR2 as YFSETQ. Trimming took 0 bases from V and 5 from J, leaving 12 bases between them. The CDR3 region has the DNA TGCGCCAGCAGCTTGGGGACGGCATCCTATCAGCCCCAGCATTTT. It codes for CASSLGTASYQPQHF.

This clone was observed once. This sequence joins TRBV6-5 and TRBJ2-1; 8 bases fit TRBD2. With 5 bases clipped from V and 7 bases from J, the junction kept 10 bases outside the gene matches. The CDR3 is 15 residues long. Germline CDR1 is MNHEY and CDR2 is SVGAGI. The CDR3 loop reads CASSNLAGGMNEQFF. In DNA form, the CDR3 reads TGTGCCAGCAGTAACCTCGCGGGGGGAATGAATGAGCAGTTCTTC.

Of note for this clone: A junction end diverges from the germline sequence, so it may reflect a read error. The chain has TRBV7-7 and TRBJ2-2; 8 bases are shared with TRBD2. Germline lookup yields CDR1 SSHAT and CDR2 FNYEAQ (reference sequence). This CDR3 contains 15 residues. The CDR3 loop reads CASSLGLASTGELFF. The DNA for the CDR3 is TGTGCTAGCAGCTTAGGACTAGCATCCACCGGGGAGCTGTTTTTT.

The chain is built from TRBV6-5 and TRBJ2-2; D is unclear. Germline assignment: CDR1 MNHEY and CDR2 SVGAGI. This CDR3 has 11 residues. Trimming removed 7 bases at V and 8 bases at J, with 8 bases between. CDR3 sequence reads: CASTMGGELFF. The CDR3 DNA is TGTGCCAGCACCATGGGAGGGGAGCTGTTTTTT.